Presented here are 14 T cell receptor beta chains from one specimen sequenced in a study of blood T cell repertoires in COVID-19. Sequenced by immunoSEQ multiplex PCR; TCRdb stores in-frame clones only, minus some. The table shows 350,000 to 400,000 clones, with approximately 86% occurring only once. Sequenced sample: peripheral blood. Receptor source: a woman in her sixties or seventies with COVID-19, enrolled during active disease.

The chain joins TRBV6-4 to TRBJ2-3, with 11 bases fitting TRBD2. Germline CDR1 is MRHNA and CDR2 is SNTAGT. V dropped 7 bases and J dropped 5; count of bases not matched to a gene: 11. This CDR3 is built from 16 residues. The CDR3 region is CASIKLAGGLQDTQYF. The CDR3 nucleotides are TGTGCCAGCATCAAGCTAGCGGGGGGTCTGCAAGATACGCAGTATTTT.

The chain employs TRBV5-1 and TRBJ2-1; D perhaps matches TRBD2 (5 bases). The CDR3 covers 13 residues. V gave up 0 bases and J gave up 8 bases, with 9 bases separating them. CDR1 is SGHRS, CDR2 YFSETQ, per germline. The CDR3: CASSLAKRDEQFF. Here the CDR3 DNA reads TGCGCCAGCAGCTTGGCGAAGAGGGATGAGCAGTTCTTC.

This clone was observed once. The rearrangement links TRBV6-2 or TRBV6-3 to TRBJ2-7, with TRBD1 matching 9 bases. Per germline, CDR1 MNHEY and CDR2 SVGEGT. The ends lost 6 bases at V and 2 bases at J; junction bases unmatched: 20. The CDR3 covers 19 residues. CDR3 amino acids: CASSDPGQGHRIPTYEQYF. For the CDR3, the DNA is TGTGCCAGCAGCGACCCGGGACAGGGACACCGCATCCCTACCTACGAGCAGTACTTC.

This clone appeared once. The chain couples TRBV11-3 to TRBJ2-5; 8 positions match TRBD1. CDR1 is SGHNT and CDR2 is YENEEA in the germline V gene. Losses at the gene ends were 1 base for V and 4 bases for J; bases not matched to a gene: 5. The CDR3 extends over 15 amino acids. CDR3 protein: CASSLAGGRIETQYF. The CDR3 DNA reads TGTGCCAGCAGCTTAGCAGGGGGCAGGATAGAGACCCAGTACTTC. The variable domain in full, completed from reference TRBV11-3 and TRBJ2-5, reads EAGVVQSPRYKIIEKKQPVAFWCNPISGHNTLYWYLQNLGQGPELLIRYENEEAVDDSQLPKDRFSAERLKGVDSTLKIQPAELGDSAVYLCASSLAGGRIETQYFGPGTRLLVL.

The chain couples TRBV11-3 to TRBJ2-5; 9 bases are a match to TRBD2. Germline lookup yields CDR1 SGHNT and CDR2 YENEEA. The J segment lost 5 bases and the V segment lost 6 bases, leaving 4 bases of the junction unmatched. The CDR3 consists of 13 residues. The chain's CDR3 is CASRYSGGETQYF. The DNA for the CDR3 is TGTGCCAGCAGATATAGCGGGGGCGAGACCCAGTACTTC.

Turning to this clone: The sample has other DNA sequences that encode this CDR3 too. The chain uses TRBV6-5 and TRBJ2-5, with 7 bases aligning to TRBD1. The CDR3 runs to 13 residues. CDR1 and CDR2 (germline): MNHEY, SVGAGI. V shed 6 bases and J 3 bases; nucleotides not matched to a gene: 4. CDR3 sequence reads: CASRRQGEETQYF. As DNA, the CDR3 is TGTGCCAGCAGGAGACAGGGAGAAGAGACCCAGTACTTC.

The chain combines TRBV10-1 with TRBJ2-2, with a tentative D call TRBD2 (5 bases). V was cut by 5 bases and J by 6 bases, with 16 bases left in between. The CDR3 loop spans 15 amino acids. CDR1 is WNHNN and CDR2 is SYGVQD in the germline V gene (reference sequence). The CDR3 DNA sequence: TGCGCCAGCAGTTTGAGTGGGGAGAGGGCCGGGGAGCTGTTTTTT. This encodes CASSLSGERAGELFF.

This sequence joins TRBV7-6 and TRBJ2-7; a weak D match, TRBD1 (6 bases). Germline V gives CDR1 SGHVS, CDR2 FNYEAQ. V lost 2 bases and J 5 bases, leaving 16 bases between the germline ends. The CDR3 is made up of 15 amino acids. The chain's CDR3 is CASSLRPGAVNEQYF. CDR3 nucleotides: TGTGCCAGCAGCTTAAGACCAGGGGCCGTTAACGAGCAGTACTTC.

The chain uses TRBV5-1 and TRBJ2-5; 8 positions agree with TRBD2. The CDR3 is 13 amino acids. Germline-derived CDR1 and CDR2 are SGHRS and YFSETQ. With V trimmed by 4 bases and J by 3 bases, 2 bases remained unmatched. The CDR3 loop is CASSISGKETQYF. Written as DNA, the CDR3 is TGCGCCAGCAGCATTAGCGGGAAAGAGACCCAGTACTTC.

The genes are TRBV30 and TRBJ1-5; D may be TRBD1 (5 bases). Deletions cut 3 bases from V and 3 bases from J, with 27 bases between. Germline V gene lookup returns CDR1 GTSNPN and CDR2 SVGIG (reference sequence). This CDR3 spans 19 amino acids. Here the CDR3 DNA reads TGTGCCTGGAGGTACGACTCTAGGGAAGGGGATTTCTTCAATCAGCCCCAGCATTTT. The encoded protein is CAWRYDSREGDFFNQPQHF.

The chain uses TRBV2 and TRBJ1-3; D unresolved. This CDR3 has 14 residues. V lost 3 bases and J lost 0, with 6 bases in between. In germline, CDR1 is SNHLY, CDR2 FYNNEI. The DNA for the CDR3 is TGTGCCAGCAGTGAGGGCAGCTCTGGAAACACCATATATTTT. It is translated as CASSEGSSGNTIYF.

The chain combines TRBV6-1 with TRBJ2-7; D is unclear. The germline V gene encodes CDR1 MNHNS and CDR2 SASEGT. Trimming pared 3 bases from V and 2 bases from J, leaving 8 bases between. CDR3 length: 13 amino acids. CDR3 nucleotides: TGTGCCAGCAGTGAGGGCAGTACCTACGAGCAGTACTTC. Translated: CASSEGSTYEQYF.

J is TRBJ1-1 and V is TRBV9; 7 bases match TRBD1. The germline V gene encodes CDR1 SGDLS and CDR2 YYNGEE. Trimming cost V 3 bases and J 10 bases; bases outside gene matches: 12. The CDR3 has 14 amino acids. The CDR3: CASSAGQPGFVAFF. As DNA, the CDR3 is TGTGCCAGCAGCGCGGGACAGCCCGGATTTGTAGCTTTCTTT.

This rearrangement joins TRBV9 to TRBJ1-3, with D hard to call. Germline loops: CDR1 SGDLS, CDR2 YYNGEE. This CDR3 has 13 amino acids. V was shortened by 0 bases and J by 4 bases, with 5 bases between the two germline ends. This CDR3 reads CASSVAQGNTIYF. The CDR3 DNA sequence: TGTGCCAGCAGCGTAGCCCAAGGAAACACCATATATTTT.